This TCR beta chain stems from a study of human T cells and chemical hapten exposure (TCRdb year 2021). About the investigation overall: For sensitization, 2% DPC in acetone was applied to a 2 cm by 2 cm area of upper inner arm skin. Patients additionally received weekly therapeutic DPC doses to the scalp throughout the roughly 24-week study period. Patch testing was performed on the upper back with Finn chambers containing 0.01% DPC, and the patch tests were scored after 6 days according to International Contact Dermatitis Research Group standards. The mostly female patient cohort included alopecia areata with under or over 50% scalp involvement, alopecia totalis and alopecia universalis. Libraries were combined into a pool for sequencing, and differences in TCR yield between samples came mainly from small differences in library volumes within the pool. The study tracked peripheral blood TCR repertoire changes in vivo during primary and secondary sensitization to the hapten diphenylcyclopropenone (DPC) in alopecia patients. Blood samples were taken from patients before sensitization (week 0) and then at 2, 6 and about 24 weeks after DPC sensitization. Blood for TCR sequencing was provided by twenty-nine alopecia patients at one to four time points (pre-sensitization, 2, 6 and 24 weeks).

The library was built by means of RACE. Sequencing took place on a NextSeq 500. During library preparation, unique molecular identifiers were attached to individual cDNA molecules so that TCRs could be counted quantitatively and reproducibly. For every blood RNA sample, sequencing covered both the TCR alpha and TCR beta chains. The authors' analysis ran thus. A median of around 100,000 TCRs per sample was observed, with a range of 23,224 to 690,600. The Decombinator software suite was used to annotate V, J and CDR3 in the TCR reads. Every sample was subsampled to the same number of TCRs (28,000) for the PS versus PT1 abundance plots. Expanded TCRs were defined as absent before sensitization and observed at least eight times at the 2-week time point. TCRdb reanalyzed the raw reads on its own, using fastp at Q25 for trimming and MiXCR for clone calling, and kept in-frame beta chains. Rows with one shared CDR3 protein collapse into an entry with the most common genes and DNA. TCRdb, rather than the study authors, made the V and J calls. A total of about 110,000 distinct CDR3 sequences appear in this sample, roughly 10% of them only once. Approximately 3% of the sample is in the top ten clones.

The time point label here, explained by the study, means: patch test 2, 6 weeks after DPC sensitization. The treatment or condition label for this specimen denotes: therapeutic diphenylcyclopropenone sensitization with weekly scalp DPC. At every patch-test visit, the blood draw took place before the patch test was put on. To be eligible, patients had to be aged 18 to 70, diagnosed with alopecia and judged suitable for DPC therapy, while pregnant patients were excluded. Total RNA was extracted from unfractionated whole blood collected in Tempus Blood RNA tubes. General conclusions and limits of the study: Because every patient had alopecia, a presumed autoimmune disease, the patients' immune response might differ from that of healthy individuals. Repeated subsampling changed both the strength of the expansion versus patch-test correlation and the threshold at which the correlation became significant. The number of PT1 expanded TCRs positively correlated with patch test score, significant at thresholds 8, 16 and 32 but not 4. DPC sensitization did not change how many TCRs were above 1 in 1000 frequency, and no evidence was found of alterations in global repertoire structure. Significantly more large CDR3 similarity clusters were formed by expanded TCRs than by pre-sensitization or healthy control sets, consistent with antigen-driven responses.

After removal of 4 bases from V and 13 bases from J, the junction retains 5 bases not matched to a gene. In the germline V gene, CDR1 corresponds to SGHDT and CDR2 to YYEEEE. The cysteine opens and the phenylalanine closes a CDR3 of 13 amino acids. The sequence is cut down to CDR3 DNA, 39 bases in frame from base 1. This clonotype was seen only a few times. Which antigen it targets is not known. Per-base qualities were not stored, and no clone one base away is much larger. The V and J genes are TRBV5-6 and TRBJ2-1; TRBD2 fits 13 bases in the junction. Sample: whole blood, taken in connection with sensitization to the hapten diphenylcyclopropenone (DPC). The receptor was isolated from a woman aged 40-49 years with alopecia areata. Some clones in this sample may be carry-over from other donors' samples. In nucleotide form, the sequence is TGTGCCAGCAGCACCGGGACTAGCGGGGACCAGTTCTTC. It translates to CASSTGTSGDQFF.